Below, 20 T cell receptor beta chains from the same sample are listed, as sequenced in a study of regulatory T cells in long-lasting Graves disease. Building the TCR beta libraries relied on iRepertoire HTBI primers, and CDR3 regions underwent Arm-PCR. MiXCR, run by TCRdb on the multiplex PCR reads, gives a single entry per CDR3 protein. The sample holds 300,000 to 450,000 distinct CDR3 sequences, around a sixth seen once. Described time point: newly diagnosed GD, antithyroid drugs for less than 3 months. PBMC-derived RNA was used for the TCR library. The sequences come from peripheral blood mononuclear cells (PBMCs), collected at new diagnosis, from a patient treated with antithyroid drugs. The receptors here all came from a female donor with Graves disease.

Many counts were recorded for this clonotype. V gene TRBV6-1 combines with J gene TRBJ2-7; D unclear. With 11 bases removed from V and 4 bases from J, the gap between germline ends came to 15 bases. The CDR3 length is 12 residues. Germline V gives CDR1 MNHNS, CDR2 SASEGT. The CDR3: CASGWWGYEQYF. For the CDR3, the DNA is TGTGCCTCCGGTTGGTGGGGATACGAGCAGTACTTC.

This clonotype came up many times. V gene TRBV6-2 or TRBV6-3 combines with J gene TRBJ1-5; D gene unclear. V lost 7 bases and J lost 4, with 14 bases in between. The CDR3 has 14 amino acids. Germline loops: CDR1 MNHEY, CDR2 SVGEGT. CDR3 nucleotide sequence: TGTGCCAGCACTTTCCCTCCCGGGAATCAGCCCCAGCATTTT. Translation gives CASTFPPGNQPQHF.

This clonotype was recorded at least ten times. The chain is built from TRBV27 and TRBJ2-1; weak D call: TRBD2 (6 bases). The V end lost 3 bases, the J end lost 6 bases, and 30 bases lay between the germline ends. This CDR3 comprises 20 residues. CDR1 and CDR2 (germline): MNHEY, SMNVEV (reference sequence). CDR3 sequence (DNA): TGTGCCAGCAGTTTGCGTGGATTGAGGGTATTAGGAGGGCTGGGCAATGAGCAGTTCTTC. Its translation is CASSLRGLRVLGGLGNEQFF.

This clonotype was detected many times. Here the CDR3 DNA reads TGTGCCAGCAGCTGGGGGGGTGGGACTGAAGCTTTCTTT. Translating it yields CASSWGGGTEAFF. This chain connects TRBV27 to TRBJ1-1, with D possibly TRBD1 on 5 matching bases. From germline, CDR1 is MNHEY and CDR2 SMNVEV (reference sequence). V shed 6 bases and J shed 5 bases, with 13 bases lying between them. CDR3 length: 13 residues.

The table lists this clonotype with many counts. The genes are TRBV7-2 and TRBJ1-1, with TRBD1 matching over 8 bases. The CDR3 consists of 15 residues. The V and J ends lost 0 bases and 4 bases, in that order; junction bases with no gene match: 4. Germline loops: CDR1 SGHTA, CDR2 FQGNSA. CDR3 region: CASSLAGTGGTEAFF. DNA of the CDR3: TGTGCCAGCAGCTTAGCGGGAACAGGGGGCACTGAAGCTTTCTTT.

This clonotype was found a few times. This chain connects TRBV27 to TRBJ2-7; 7 bases are shared with TRBD2. Per the germline V gene, CDR1 is MNHEY and CDR2 is SMNVEV (reference sequence). The ends lost 4 bases at V and 5 bases at J; junction bases unmatched: 11. The CDR3 spans 15 residues. The CDR3 DNA sequence: TGTGCCAGCAGTTACAGGAGCGGGACCCCCGACGAGCAGTACTTC. Protein: CASSYRSGTPDEQYF.

This clonotype showed up just a few times. The chain joins TRBV12-3 or TRBV12-4 to TRBJ2-1, with TRBD2 identical over 7 bases. V gave up 3 bases and J gave up 6 bases; unmatched junction bases: 11. The CDR3 is made up of 16 amino acids. As DNA, the CDR3 is TGTGCCAGCAGTTTGGCTAGCGGAAGGGGTCCCAATGAGCAGTTCTTC. Amino acids: CASSLASGRGPNEQFF.

This clonotype has a single count. A much larger clone sits a single nucleotide away, making a read error possible. The chain employs TRBV9 and TRBJ2-5; 7 bases match TRBD1. Germline-derived CDR1 and CDR2 are SGDLS and YYNGEE. The CDR3 totals 16 residues. With 5 bases clipped from V and 5 bases from J, the junction kept 15 bases outside the gene matches. The CDR3 sequence: CASRRATDRLRETQYF. Written as DNA, the CDR3 is TGTGCCAGCAGACGGGCGACGGACAGGCTACGGGAGACCCAGTACTTC.

This clonotype was seen more than once but under ten times. The chain links TRBV19 to TRBJ1-2; D possibly corresponds to TRBD1 (6 bases). Germline V gives CDR1 LNHDA, CDR2 SQIVND (reference sequence). CDR3 length: 15 residues. Between the trimmed V and J ends, which lost 3 bases and 5 bases, there was a span of 16 bases. CDR3 bases: TGTGCCAGTAGTATGGTGGGACAACCACTATATGGCTACACCTTC. Translation gives CASSMVGQPLYGYTF.

This clonotype has at least ten counts. The V and J genes are TRBV6-1 and TRBJ2-7, with TRBD1 matching over 7 bases. Germline V gene lookup returns CDR1 MNHNS and CDR2 SASEGT. V lost 6 bases to trimming and J lost 2 bases; unmatched junction nucleotides: 4. This CDR3 is 13 amino acids long. The CDR3 sequence is CASRRQGAYEQYF. As DNA, the CDR3 is TGTGCCAGCAGAAGACAGGGCGCCTACGAGCAGTACTTC.

This clonotype was recorded at least ten times. The chain recombines TRBV5-4 with TRBJ1-2; D is possibly TRBD1 (6 bases). CDR1 and CDR2 from the germline V gene are SGHNT and YYREEE (reference sequence). The CDR3 runs 13 residues. V dropped 4 bases and J dropped 12 bases, with 19 bases sitting between them. The CDR3 DNA reads as TGTGCCAGCAGCATATTCCGGGACATTGTGCACACCTTC. It codes for CASSIFRDIVHTF.

At least ten counts were recorded for this clonotype. The rearrangement uses TRBV7-2 and TRBJ1-2, with 8 nucleotides matching TRBD1. V shed 1 base, J shed 0 bases, and the junction held 16 bases outside the gene matches. The CDR3 length is 20 residues. Germline CDR1 SGHTA, CDR2 FQGNSA. The CDR3 sequence: CASSLGGTGNALVTNYGYTF. For the CDR3, the DNA is TGTGCCAGCAGCTTAGGGGGGACAGGAAATGCTCTCGTTACTAACTATGGCTACACCTTC.

There are many counts of this clonotype. This chain uses TRBV15 with TRBJ2-2; no definite D call. Deletions cut 0 bases from V and 5 bases from J, with 13 bases between. CDR1 and CDR2 (germline): LNHNV, YYDKDF (reference sequence). The CDR3 is 16 residues long. The CDR3 loop reads CATSRDRNDPTGELFF. As DNA, the CDR3 is TGTGCCACCAGCAGAGATCGGAACGACCCTACCGGGGAGCTGTTTTTT.

This clonotype was counted at least ten times. The V and J genes are TRBV9 and TRBJ2-5; TRBD1 agrees at 12 bases. J was trimmed by 6 bases and V by 0 bases; bases with no gene match: 9. The germline gives CDR1 SGDLS, CDR2 YYNGEE. The CDR3 is 17 residues long. The CDR3 loop is CASSVAGTGGAIKTQYF. CDR3 DNA sequence: TGTGCCAGCAGCGTAGCGGGGACAGGGGGCGCGATAAAGACCCAGTACTTC.

This clonotype has ten or more counts. V and J are TRBV5-1 and TRBJ1-5; D is undetermined. Germline V CDR1 and CDR2: SGHRS, YFSETQ. V lost 4 bases, J lost 3 bases, and 14 bases lay in between. This CDR3 spans 15 amino acids. The CDR3 region is CASSELDGVNQPQHF. The CDR3 nucleotides read TGCGCCAGCAGCGAACTCGACGGGGTCAATCAGCCCCAGCATTTT.

This clonotype appeared many times. The CDR3 bases are TGTGCCAGCTTAAGAACTGAAGCTTTCTTT. Residues: CASLRTEAFF. V and J are TRBV2 and TRBJ1-1, with D unclear. The germline V and J ends were trimmed by 8 bases and 5 bases, with 6 bases remaining between them. CDR1 and CDR2 from the germline V gene are SNHLY and FYNNEI. This CDR3 has 10 residues.

This clonotype was found a few times. The V gene is TRBV5-1, the J gene TRBJ2-5, with a tentative D call TRBD2 (6 bases). The germline V gene has CDR1 SGHRS and CDR2 YFSETQ. This CDR3 region has 14 residues. V was trimmed by 4 bases and J by 5 bases, leaving 15 bases between them. The CDR3 DNA follows: TGCGCCAGCAGCGCAGGGACTGGGGAGGAGACCCAGTACTTC. It is translated as CASSAGTGEETQYF.

The rearrangement joins TRBV7-2 to TRBJ2-1; D is undetermined. V was pared by 5 bases and J by 3 bases, with 11 bases between. Germline CDR1 SGHTA, CDR2 FQGNSA. CDR3 length: 14 amino acids. The CDR3 nucleotides read TGTGCCAGCAGCGCTTCCATCTACTACAATGAGCAGTTCTTC. Encoded protein: CASSASIYYNEQFF.

The genes are TRBV4-1 and TRBJ1-4, with 7 bases lining up with TRBD1. The CDR3 totals 16 residues. The germline V gene encodes CDR1 MGHRA and CDR2 YSYEKL. Trimming took 3 bases from V and 4 from J; bases not matched to a gene: 8. In DNA form, the CDR3 reads TGCGCCAGCAGCCAGCCCTACAGGGGAAATAATGAAAAACTGTTTTTT. This encodes CASSQPYRGNNEKLFF.

In its sample, this clonotype was seen many times. CDR3 nucleotides: TGCGCCAGCAGTCCGGAAGGACAGGGAAATTCACCCCTCCACTTT. Translation: CASSPEGQGNSPLHF. The chain joins TRBV5-1 to TRBJ1-6; 8 bases agree with TRBD1. J gave up 7 bases and V 5 bases, and 8 bases lay outside the gene matches. Germline V gives CDR1 SGHRS, CDR2 YFSETQ. CDR3 size: 15 residues.